Following are 22 T cell receptor beta chains from one sample sequenced in a study of blood T cell repertoires in COVID-19. The protocol was immunoSEQ multiplex PCR, while the TCRdb copy is restricted to in-frame clones and leaves out a portion. Of about 76,000 clones listed, roughly 84% were seen once; the top ten hold around 38%. Sequencing was done on a sample of peripheral blood. The receptor source for this set is an older man with acute or convalescent COVID-19.

There are a few counts of this clone. This chain connects TRBV6-2 or TRBV6-3 to TRBJ2-5, with D tentatively TRBD1 (6 bases). V was clipped by 4 bases and J by 5 bases, with 11 bases between them. CDR3 length equals 13 residues. Germline assignment: CDR1 MNHEY and CDR2 SVGEGT. The CDR3 bases are TGTGCCAGCAGTTTCCACCAGGGGGAGACCCAGTACTTC. As protein: CASSFHQGETQYF.

V and J are TRBV29-1 and TRBJ2-2, with D possibly being TRBD2 (6 bases). Germline CDR1 reads SQVTM; CDR2 reads ANQGSEA. The length of the CDR3 is 11 residues. V was clipped by 7 bases and J by 7 bases, with 10 bases between them. CDR3 amino acids: CSGGAGGELFF. CDR3 in DNA: TGCAGCGGGGGAGCGGGCGGGGAGCTGTTTTTT.

The J gene is TRBJ1-3, the V gene TRBV19, with 9 bases that match TRBD1. The length of the CDR3 is 16 residues. The germline V gene encodes CDR1 LNHDA and CDR2 SQIVND (reference sequence). The V gene end was trimmed by 5 bases and the J gene end by 0 bases; junction bases not matched to a gene: 5. The CDR3 spells CASSHHRGPSGNTIYF. The CDR3 DNA sequence: TGTGCCAGTAGTCACCACAGGGGGCCCTCTGGAAACACCATATATTTT.

The chain carries TRBV13 and TRBJ2-2; 7 nucleotides match TRBD2. Germline lookup yields CDR1 PRHDT and CDR2 FYEKMQ (reference sequence). V dropped 5 bases and J dropped 1; count of bases not matched to a gene: 7. There are 16 residues in the CDR3. The CDR3 sequence is CASSPRSGGNTGELFF. For the CDR3, the DNA is TGTGCCAGCAGCCCACGGTCGGGGGGGAACACCGGGGAGCTGTTTTTT. The full variable domain, rest sourced from reference TRBV13 and TRBJ2-2, is AAGVIQSPRHLIKEKRETATLKCYPIPRHDTVYWYQQGPGQDPQFLISFYEKMQSDKGSIPDRFSAQQFSDYHSELNMSSLELGDSALYFCASSPRSGGNTGELFFGEGSRLTVL.

The chain joins TRBV7-2 to TRBJ2-2; D is possibly TRBD1 (5 bases). The germline V gene has CDR1 SGHTA and CDR2 FQGNSA. This CDR3 comprises 14 residues. Trimming left V 5 bases short and J 5 bases short, with 12 bases between. Here the CDR3 reads CASSLRGSTGELFF. For the CDR3, the DNA is TGTGCCAGCAGCCTTAGGGGTAGTACCGGGGAGCTGTTTTTT.

The V call is TRBV11-2, the J call TRBJ1-5; 7 nucleotides agree with TRBD1. The CDR3 runs 13 residues. Germline trimming cut 4 bases from V and 8 bases from J; bases unmatched to any gene: 5. Germline CDR1 and CDR2: SGHAT and FQNNGV. CDR3 residues: CASSSTGREPQHF. Here the CDR3 DNA reads TGTGCCAGCAGCTCGACAGGGCGGGAGCCCCAGCATTTT. Full variable domain (rest looked up from reference TRBV11-2 and TRBJ1-5): EAGVAQSPRYKIIEKRQSVAFWCNPISGHATLYWYQQILGQGPKLLIQFQNNGVVDDSQLPKDRFSAERLKGVDSTLKIQPAKLEDSAVYLCASSSTGREPQHFGDGTRLSIL.

The chain links TRBV10-3 to TRBJ2-7; TRBD2 agrees at 9 bases. Germline-derived CDR1 and CDR2 are ENHRY and SYGVKD. The V segment lost 6 bases and the J segment 2 bases; nucleotides outside the gene matches: 5. CDR3 size: 14 residues. The CDR3 loop reads CAISPGTSTYEQYF. CDR3 coding DNA: TGTGCCATCAGCCCGGGGACTAGCACCTACGAGCAGTACTTC.

The J gene is TRBJ2-1, the V gene TRBV3-1 (or the pseudogene TRBV3-2); TRBD2 agrees at 10 bases. Germline trimming cut 7 bases from V and 0 bases from J; bases unmatched to any gene: 3. The germline V gene has CDR1 LGHDT and CDR2 YNNKEL (reference sequence). This CDR3 is 15 amino acids long. In DNA form, the CDR3 reads TGTGCCAGCACTTCTAGCGGGAGCTCCTACAATGAGCAGTTCTTC. Its protein is CASTSSGSSYNEQFF.

The V gene is TRBV4-3, the J gene TRBJ1-1; D not resolved. The CDR3 contains 16 residues. Between the trimmed V and J ends, which lost 0 bases and 1 base, there was a span of 12 bases. Germline CDR1 and CDR2: LGHNA and YSLEER. CDR3 bases: TGCGCCAGCAGCCAAGATCCCCCCGGAGGGAACACTGAAGCTTTCTTT. Translated: CASSQDPPGGNTEAFF.

The chain recombines TRBV4-3 with TRBJ1-2, with D perhaps TRBD1 (5 bases). CDR1 LGHNA and CDR2 YSLEER come from the germline V gene. The CDR3 spans 12 residues. Trimming took 6 bases from V and 5 from J, leaving 10 bases between them. CDR3 coding DNA: TGCGCCAGCAGTGCTCAGGGATATGGCTACACCTTC. Translated: CASSAQGYGYTF.

The chain recombines TRBV9 with TRBJ1-5; the D gene is possibly TRBD1 (5 bases). V gave up 0 bases and J gave up 0 bases, with 7 bases separating them. The CDR3 covers 15 residues. Germline CDR1 reads SGDLS; CDR2 reads YYNGEE. The CDR3 sequence is CASSVGTLSNQPQHF. The DNA for the CDR3 is TGTGCCAGCAGCGTAGGGACACTTAGCAATCAGCCCCAGCATTTT.

This chain links TRBV5-4 with TRBJ2-3, with 9 nucleotides matching TRBD1. J lost 6 bases, V lost 4 bases, and 9 bases had no gene match. This CDR3 region has 15 residues. CDR1 is SGHNT and CDR2 is YYREEE in the germline V gene (reference sequence). DNA for the CDR3: TGTGCCAGCAGCCTGGACAGGGGTGTGTTTGATACGCAGTATTTT. Translating gives CASSLDRGVFDTQYF.

The chain recombines TRBV4-1 with TRBJ1-2, with D hard to call. There are 14 residues in the CDR3. V dropped 1 base and J dropped 7 bases, with 13 bases sitting between them. Germline V gives CDR1 MGHRA, CDR2 YSYEKL. The DNA for the CDR3 is TGCGCCAGCAGCCAAGGCCCCTTTGGCGGTGGCTACACCTTC. This encodes CASSQGPFGGGYTF.

The chain is built from TRBV11-3 and TRBJ2-1, with a possible D match to TRBD2 (6 bases). Germline loops: CDR1 SGHNT, CDR2 YENEEA. V shed 4 bases and J shed 10 bases, with 20 bases lying between them. The CDR3 length is 15 residues. The CDR3 reads CASSSGVTTIREQFF. The CDR3 DNA reads TGTGCCAGCAGCTCGGGGGTTACTACAATAAGGGAGCAGTTCTTC.

The chain has TRBV5-8 and TRBJ2-6; D gene uncertain. CDR1 is SGHTS and CDR2 is YDEGEE in the germline V gene. V lost 4 bases to trimming and J lost 0 bases, with 11 bases between them. The CDR3 runs to 16 residues. CDR3 in amino acids: CASSRTVSSGANVLTF. CDR3 DNA sequence: TGTGCCAGCAGCCGTACAGTCAGCTCTGGGGCCAACGTCCTGACTTTC.

The chain couples TRBV10-3 to TRBJ1-1, with D possibly matching TRBD1 (5 bases). This CDR3 region has 11 residues. Germline V CDR1 and CDR2: ENHRY, SYGVKD. V was trimmed by 6 bases and J by 5 bases, leaving 7 bases between them. Here the CDR3 DNA reads TGTGCCATCAGCCGGGGGACTGAAGCTTTCTTT. Protein: CAISRGTEAFF.

The rearrangement uses TRBV2 and TRBJ2-1, with 7 bases matching TRBD1. Germline assignment: CDR1 SNHLY and CDR2 FYNNEI. This CDR3 region has 13 residues. J was trimmed by 8 bases and V by 5 bases; bases with no gene match: 6. The CDR3 region is CASSFTGVDEQFF. The DNA for the CDR3 is TGTGCCAGCAGTTTTACAGGGGTCGATGAGCAGTTCTTC.

This chain links TRBV19 with TRBJ2-7; TRBD2 is a possible D gene (6 bases). V lost 5 bases and J lost 7, with 15 bases in between. CDR1 and CDR2 (germline): LNHDA, SQIVND (reference sequence). The CDR3 runs 13 residues. This chain's CDR3 is CASSPTGTWEQYF. The CDR3 region has the DNA TGTGCCAGTAGTCCCACCGGGACTTGGGAGCAGTACTTC.

The rearrangement links TRBV28 to TRBJ2-3; D unresolved. Germline values: CDR1 MDHEN, CDR2 SYDVKM. V gave up 7 bases and J gave up 3 bases, with 8 bases separating them. The CDR3 length is 12 residues. Here the CDR3 reads CASNGETDTQYF. CDR3 nucleotide sequence: TGTGCCAGCAACGGTGAGACAGATACGCAGTATTTT.

The rearrangement uses TRBV10-3 and TRBJ1-4; D call uncertain. The CDR3 length is 15 residues. Germline V gene lookup returns CDR1 ENHRY and CDR2 SYGVKD. Trimming took off 0 bases at V and 3 bases at J, with 8 bases between the two ends. CDR3 in amino acids: CAISESGRPNEKLFF. In DNA, the CDR3 is TGTGCCATCAGTGAGTCGGGGAGACCTAATGAAAAACTGTTTTTT.

The J gene is TRBJ2-2, the V gene TRBV10-1; maybe TRBD1 (6 bases). Between the trimmed V and J ends, which lost 0 bases and 1 base, there was a span of 9 bases. Germline lookup yields CDR1 WNHNN and CDR2 SYGVQD (reference sequence). CDR3 length: 16 residues. The CDR3 loop is CASSESARGNTGELFF. CDR3 nucleotide sequence: TGCGCCAGCAGTGAGTCGGCCAGGGGGAACACCGGGGAGCTGTTTTTT.

The chain joins TRBV4-3 to TRBJ2-1, with D tentatively TRBD1 (5 bases). CDR3 length: 17 residues. V was pared by 0 bases and J by 3 bases, with 15 bases between. The germline V gene encodes CDR1 LGHNA and CDR2 YSLEER. The CDR3 DNA follows: TGCGCCAGCAGCCAAGATTCATGGGGCGATGACTACAATGAGCAGTTCTTC. Its protein is CASSQDSWGDDYNEQFF.